The 14 T cell receptor beta chains in this list originate from one sample, sequenced in a study of shared clonotypes between healthy human individuals (dated by TCRdb to 2020 to 2022). The library was prepared using the immunoSEQ multiplex PCR assay. TCRdb obtained this table from immuneACCESS and retained in-frame rearrangements with V and J assigned. These tables miss some clones; where compared with another copy, unresolved V genes account for less than half of the shortfall, and the remainder is unexplained. The sample table lists more than 2 million clones, roughly 95% of them with a count of one. Of the sample, 0.1% to 0.15% is held by the ten largest clones. The sample taken for sequencing was naive CD4+ T cells sorted from blood. The sample's cell subset or site label, in plain terms: CD45RA+ positively selected. These receptors all stem from a man between 18 and 35 years old in good health.

The CDR3 here is CASSFDINTDTQYF. In DNA, the CDR3 is TGTGCCAGCAGCTTTGATATAAACACAGATACGCAGTATTTT. This chain links TRBV11-1 with TRBJ2-3; no clear D. The CDR3 length is 14 residues. Looked up from germline, CDR1 is SGHAT and CDR2 is FQDESV (reference sequence). Deletions cut 3 bases from V and 2 bases from J, with 9 bases between.

The rearrangement uses TRBV19 and TRBJ2-1; 10 bases agree with TRBD1. Germline values: CDR1 LNHDA, CDR2 SQIVND (reference sequence). Germline trimming cut 4 bases from V and 10 bases from J; bases unmatched to any gene: 7. The CDR3 spans 14 residues. Here the CDR3 reads CASSTGQGSWEQFF. The CDR3 DNA sequence: TGTGCCAGTAGTACGGGACAGGGGTCTTGGGAGCAGTTCTTC.

The sample holds one count of this clone. Other DNA variants within this sample encode the same CDR3. The chain uses TRBV2 and TRBJ2-3; D gene ambiguous. This CDR3 has 12 amino acids. The germline V gene has CDR1 SNHLY and CDR2 FYNNEI. The ends were cut back, 4 bases at V and 4 bases at J, with 6 bases in the middle. In DNA, the CDR3 is TGTGCCAGCAGTGGCCCCGCAGATACGCAGTATTTT. Translating it yields CASSGPADTQYF.

The rearrangement links TRBV5-4 to TRBJ1-4; perhaps TRBD1 as D (5 bases). Germline V CDR1 and CDR2: SGHNT, YYREEE (reference sequence). This CDR3 has 16 amino acids. V was cut by 1 base and J by 8 bases, with 18 bases left in between. The CDR3 DNA is TGTGCCAGCAGCTTGTTCCCAGGGCTGGGAGAAGAAAAACTGTTTTTT. It encodes CASSLFPGLGEEKLFF.

This clone was counted a few times. The rearrangement links TRBV6-5 to TRBJ2-3, with D perhaps assigned TRBD1 or TRBD2 (6 bases each). The CDR3 has 12 amino acids. Germline V CDR1 and CDR2: MNHEY, SVGAGI. The ends were cut back, 7 bases at V and 7 bases at J, with 12 bases in the middle. The chain's CDR3 is CASMGAGNTQYF. CDR3 coding DNA: TGTGCCAGCATGGGGGCGGGAAATACGCAGTATTTT.

The chain employs TRBV6-1 and TRBJ1-1; a weak D match, TRBD1 (5 bases). V gave up 0 bases and J gave up 11 bases, with 10 bases separating them. Germline loops: CDR1 MNHNS, CDR2 SASEGT. CDR3 length equals 12 residues. The CDR3 region is CASSEAQRGAFF. As DNA, the CDR3 is TGTGCCAGCAGTGAAGCGCAACGGGGGGCTTTCTTT.

The V call is TRBV18, the J call TRBJ1-5; D ambiguous. Germline lookup yields CDR1 KGHSH and CDR2 LQKENI. V dropped 3 bases and J dropped 7 bases, with 13 bases sitting between them. This CDR3 has 14 residues. CDR3 residues: CASSPLSLPQPQHF. DNA for the CDR3: TGTGCCAGCTCACCGCTATCTCTTCCACAGCCCCAGCATTTT.

The rearrangement uses TRBV30 and TRBJ2-5; D gene uncertain. This CDR3 has 14 amino acids. Germline CDR1 GTSNPN, CDR2 SVGIG (reference sequence). Trimming cost V 0 bases and J 4 bases, with 12 bases left between them. The CDR3 is CAWSVLGGPETQYF. CDR3 bases: TGTGCCTGGAGTGTTCTTGGCGGTCCAGAGACCCAGTACTTC.

V usage is TRBV10-3 and J usage is TRBJ2-1; possible D gene TRBD2, 6 bases. V shed 4 bases and J shed 7 bases, with 8 bases lying between them. CDR1 is ENHRY, CDR2 SYGVKD, per germline. This CDR3 spans 12 amino acids. CDR3 coding DNA: TGTGCCATCAGTGCCCTAGCGAATGAGCAGTTCTTC. Its protein is CAISALANEQFF.

Note on this clone: Different DNA sequences within this sample yield the same CDR3. This rearrangement joins TRBV18 to TRBJ2-7; 7 nucleotides agree with TRBD1. The CDR3 length is 15 residues. The J segment lost 0 bases and the V segment lost 2 bases, leaving 4 bases of the junction unmatched. Germline loops: CDR1 KGHSH, CDR2 LQKENI. As DNA, the CDR3 is TGTGCCAGCTCACCAGAGGGGGCATCCTCCTACGAGCAGTACTTC. The encoded protein is CASSPEGASSYEQYF.

The J gene is TRBJ1-4, the V gene TRBV7-9; D unclear. The CDR3 extends over 16 amino acids. V dropped 4 bases and J dropped 0 bases, with 12 bases sitting between them. Germline CDR1 is SEHNR and CDR2 is FQNEAQ (reference sequence). CDR3 in DNA: TGTGCCAGCAGCTCCTACTCAGGAGCAACTAATGAAAAACTGTTTTTT. It is translated as CASSSYSGATNEKLFF.

The gene calls are TRBV10-3 and TRBJ1-3; D is possibly TRBD1 (6 bases). This CDR3 is built from 14 residues. V lost 4 bases, J lost 0 bases, and 7 bases lay in between. Germline CDR1 and CDR2: ENHRY and SYGVKD. The CDR3 coding sequence is TGTGCCATCAGTGGGGACATCTCTGGAAACACCATATATTTT. It is translated as CAISGDISGNTIYF.

The chain is built from TRBV6-5 and TRBJ1-5; D is unclear. Between the trimmed V and J ends, which lost 5 bases and 9 bases, there was a span of 14 bases. CDR1 and CDR2 (germline): MNHEY, SVGAGI. This CDR3 has 13 residues. CDR3 DNA sequence: TGTGCCAGCAGTCAGACGGACGGCGGGCCCCAGCATTTT. It encodes CASSQTDGGPQHF.

In its sample, this clone was seen once. The chain carries TRBV6-1 and TRBJ2-1; 10 bases agree with TRBD2. The CDR3 length is 18 residues. Germline CDR1 MNHNS, CDR2 SASEGT. The V segment lost 3 bases and the J segment 2 bases; nucleotides outside the gene matches: 10. The CDR3 region is CASSEGLVLAGAYNEQFF. DNA for the CDR3: TGTGCCAGCAGTGAGGGCTTAGTTCTAGCGGGGGCCTACAATGAGCAGTTCTTC.